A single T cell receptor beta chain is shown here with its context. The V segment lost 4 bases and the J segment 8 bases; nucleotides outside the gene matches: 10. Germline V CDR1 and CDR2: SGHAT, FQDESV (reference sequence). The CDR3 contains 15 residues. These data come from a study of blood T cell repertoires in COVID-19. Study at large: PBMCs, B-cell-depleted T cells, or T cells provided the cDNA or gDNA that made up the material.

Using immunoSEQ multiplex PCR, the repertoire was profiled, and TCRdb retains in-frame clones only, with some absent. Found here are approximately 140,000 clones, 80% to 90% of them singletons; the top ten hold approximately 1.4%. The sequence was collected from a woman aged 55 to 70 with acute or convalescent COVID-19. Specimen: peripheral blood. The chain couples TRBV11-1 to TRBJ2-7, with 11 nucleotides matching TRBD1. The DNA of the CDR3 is TGTGCCAGCAGCTCACTAAGGACAGGGGGCAAAAAGCAGTACTTC. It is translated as CASSSLRTGGKKQYF. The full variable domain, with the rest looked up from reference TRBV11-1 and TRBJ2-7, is EAEVAQSPRYKITEKSQAVAFWCDPISGHATLYWYRQILGQGPELLVQFQDESVVDDSQLPKDRFSAERLKGVDSTLKIQPAELGDSAMYLCASSSLRTGGKKQYFGPGTRLTVT.